The sequence of this TCR beta chain was determined in a study of identical twins. CDR1 is LGHDT and CDR2 is YNNKEL in the germline V gene (reference sequence). This CDR3 region has 14 residues. Trimming removed 4 bases at V and 0 bases at J, with 8 bases between. One entry per CDR3 protein, called by TCRdb with MiXCR from the 5' RACE reads. The table shows 450,000 or so distinct CDR3 sequences, with approximately 25% occurring only once. With no exceptions, donors were healthy Caucasians. Another study also made use of these data, one on T cells expressing NK-cell markers.

The V gene is TRBV3-1, the J gene TRBJ2-3; D unresolved. The sequence came from a woman in her late teens or twenties in good health. The sequenced sample consisted of CD4+ T cells sorted from blood. The chain's CDR3 is CASSLFYSTDTQYF. The DNA for the CDR3 is TGTGCCAGCAGCCTTTTTTACAGCACAGATACGCAGTATTTT.